This TCR beta chain was sequenced in a study of blood T cell repertoires in COVID-19. Study details: The study drew acute and convalescent COVID-19 samples from the United States, Italy and Spain. The analysed material was cDNA or gDNA that came from T cells, B-cell-depleted T cells, or PBMCs.

Each participant's cohort was designated according to participant-reported clinical history. V lost 6 bases and J lost 0, with 20 bases in between. Germline CDR1 and CDR2: MNHEY and SMNVEV (reference sequence). The CDR3 loop spans 18 amino acids. The authors' processing: Reference gene primers were amplified, and this amplification served to estimate nucleated cell counts. Clones were sequenced by immunoSEQ multiplex PCR, and TCRdb holds only the in-frame ones, with some missing. Clone size and the V and J calls come from that table; the DNA yielded D and trimming. The top ten clones hold approximately 9% of a sample with about 210,000 clones, roughly 79% of them seen once.

Sequenced sample: PBMCs or T cells enriched from blood (not recorded which). The receptor's source is a woman aged 50 to 60 with acute COVID-19. The V call is TRBV27, the J call TRBJ1-4; no reliable D call. The CDR3 spells CASRDMDGGVATNEKLFF. The CDR3 DNA sequence: TGTGCCAGCAGAGATATGGACGGAGGCGTTGCAACTAATGAAAAACTGTTTTTT.